What follows is one T cell receptor beta chain and its context. Cells were sorted from thawed PBMC rested overnight and stained with GMM-loaded CD1B tetramer, viability dye and anti-CD3. C32 glucose monomycolate from Rhodococcus equi was loaded onto the CD1B tetramers. CD14-expressing monocytes were removed from PBMC before cryopreservation and sorting. This record comes from a study of T cells in tuberculosis. CDR1 is SGHRS and CDR2 is YFSETQ in the germline V gene. Trimming at V came to 4 bases and at J to 0 bases, leaving 10 bases not matched to a gene. The CDR3 runs 19 residues. Sequenced by immunoSEQ multiplex PCR; TCRdb stores in-frame clones only, minus some. This sample has more than 70,000 clones, with roughly 90% found just once.

This sequence originates from an adult woman with latent tuberculosis. The sequencing input was CD1b-GMM tetramer-negative cells sorted from PBMCs. V gene TRBV5-1 combines with J gene TRBJ2-1, with 13 bases that match TRBD2. The CDR3 sequence is CASSPGTSGAMSSYNEQFF. CDR3 DNA sequence: TGCGCCAGCAGCCCCGGGACTAGCGGGGCCATGAGCTCCTACAATGAGCAGTTCTTC.